The 32 T cell receptor beta chains listed next were all sequenced from one sample in a study of blood T cell repertoires in COVID-19. Repertoires were generated with immunoSEQ multiplex PCR, while TCRdb's copy carries only in-frame clones and drops some. This table holds 350,000 to 500,000 clones, about 90% found once. Sequenced sample: peripheral blood. The receptors come from a man aged 18 to 30 with COVID-19, enrolled during active disease.

The chain couples TRBV7-9 to TRBJ2-7; no clear D gene. The ends were cut back, 5 bases at V and 10 bases at J, with 12 bases in the middle. This CDR3 is built from 11 residues. Germline CDR1 SEHNR, CDR2 FQNEAQ (reference sequence). CDR3 bases: TGTGCCAGCAGCCGTCCTGGAGAACAGTACTTC. Amino acid sequence: CASSRPGEQYF.

The gene calls are TRBV6-5 and TRBJ1-4; 8 nucleotides line up with TRBD1. V gave up 5 bases and J gave up 7 bases; unmatched junction bases: 9. The CDR3 runs to 15 residues. In germline, CDR1 is MNHEY, CDR2 SVGAGI. CDR3 loop: CASSRTQGALEKLFF. In DNA, the CDR3 is TGTGCCAGCAGTAGAACCCAGGGGGCCCTTGAAAAACTGTTTTTT.

The chain joins TRBV19 to TRBJ1-4; no reliable D call. V was trimmed by 3 bases and J by 6 bases, leaving 14 bases between them. This CDR3 has 15 residues. Per germline, CDR1 LNHDA and CDR2 SQIVND (reference sequence). The DNA for the CDR3 is TGTGCCAGTAGTATTATAGGGATTAGCGATGAAAAACTGTTTTTT. Its translation: CASSIIGISDEKLFF.

The chain employs TRBV7-9 and TRBJ1-2; TRBD1 matches at 10 bases. This CDR3 contains 14 residues. Germline CDR1 reads SEHNR; CDR2 reads FQNEAQ (reference sequence). Germline trimming cut 5 bases from V and 6 bases from J; bases unmatched to any gene: 6. As DNA, the CDR3 is TGTGCCAGCAGCCCTAGACAGGGGGCCGATGGCTACACCTTC. It specifies CASSPRQGADGYTF.

The chain recombines TRBV5-4 with TRBJ1-6; a weak D match, TRBD1 (6 bases). V was shortened by 4 bases and J by 1 base, with 24 bases between the two germline ends. The CDR3 loop spans 20 amino acids. Per germline, CDR1 SGHNT and CDR2 YYREEE (reference sequence). The CDR3 DNA sequence: TGTGCCAGCAGCGCCGGGACACCCATGGCGGGTCTATCCTATAATTCACCCCTCCACTTT. Its translation: CASSAGTPMAGLSYNSPLHF.

V gene TRBV7-8 combines with J gene TRBJ1-2, with 10 nucleotides matching TRBD1. This CDR3 comprises 16 residues. Germline V lookup: CDR1 SGHVS, CDR2 FQNEAQ. V was clipped by 6 bases and J by 8 bases; unmatched bases: 15. DNA of the CDR3: TGTGCCAGCAGTCCCGGATCGGGGACAGGGGTTGAAGGCTACACCTTC. Translating gives CASSPGSGTGVEGYTF.

The rearrangement joins TRBV7-6 to TRBJ1-2; 9 bases are shared with TRBD1. Trimming took 5 bases from V and 6 from J; bases not matched to a gene: 4. The CDR3 sequence is 13 residues long. Germline CDR1 SGHVS, CDR2 FNYEAQ. Here the CDR3 reads CASSRDRDHGYTF. In nucleotides, the CDR3 is TGTGCCAGCAGCCGGGACAGGGACCATGGCTACACCTTC.

This clone was detected once. The V call is TRBV28, the J call TRBJ2-3, with a tentative D call TRBD2 (6 bases). The CDR3 consists of 13 residues. In germline, CDR1 is MDHEN, CDR2 SYDVKM. V dropped 3 bases and J dropped 6 bases, with 10 bases sitting between them. The CDR3 is CASSFPAGDTQYF. CDR3 nucleotides: TGTGCCAGCAGTTTTCCTGCGGGGGATACGCAGTATTTT.

The rearrangement uses TRBV11-3 and TRBJ2-3; 10 nucleotides agree with TRBD2. This CDR3 comprises 19 residues. Germline assignment: CDR1 SGHNT and CDR2 YENEEA. With V trimmed by 5 bases and J by 1 base, 15 bases remained unmatched. CDR3 amino acids: CASSRRLAGEGLGTDTQYF. CDR3 nucleotide sequence: TGTGCCAGCAGCCGGAGGCTAGCGGGAGAGGGTTTAGGCACAGATACGCAGTATTTT.

The CDR3 region is CASSQGWGGDSPLHF. The CDR3 nucleotides are TGTGCCAGCAGCCAGGGGTGGGGAGGGGATTCACCCCTCCACTTT. The chain recombines TRBV3-1 (or the pseudogene TRBV3-2) with TRBJ1-6, with D possibly being TRBD1 (5 bases). Deletions cut 3 bases from V and 8 bases from J, with 14 bases between. The CDR3 loop spans 15 amino acids. The germline CDR1 and CDR2 sequences are LGHDT and YNNKEL (reference sequence).

A few counts support this clone. The gene calls are TRBV5-4 and TRBJ2-7; no reliable D call. The V end was cut by 0 bases, the J end by 1 base, with 5 bases between. This CDR3 is 13 amino acids long. In germline, CDR1 is SGHNT, CDR2 YYREEE (reference sequence). DNA of the CDR3: TGTGCCAGCAGCTTGGGCGCGTCCTACGAGCAGTACTTC. Protein sequence: CASSLGASYEQYF.

The genes are TRBV25-1 and TRBJ2-6; TRBD1 agrees at 7 bases. Germline values: CDR1 MGHDK, CDR2 SYGVNS. The junction had 8 bases not matched to a gene; V was cut back by 3 bases and J by 0 bases. This CDR3 is 18 amino acids long. The CDR3 region has the DNA TGTGCCAGCAGTGAGGGCAGGGGACAGACCTCTGGGGCCAACGTCCTGACTTTC. Its protein product is CASSEGRGQTSGANVLTF.

The chain links TRBV7-2 to TRBJ2-3; D is perhaps TRBD2 (7 bases). The CDR3 is made up of 16 amino acids. V gave up 2 bases and J gave up 7 bases, with 19 bases separating them. Per germline, CDR1 SGHTA and CDR2 FQGNSA. CDR3 sequence (DNA): TGTGCCAGCAGCTTAAGGTCGGGGGGCTTATCCAATACGCAGTATTTT. Its translation is CASSLRSGGLSNTQYF.

This clone was recorded only once. V and J are TRBV3-1 (or the pseudogene TRBV3-2) and TRBJ2-7; 9 bases fit TRBD2. This CDR3 has 15 residues. Germline trimming cut 0 bases from V and 5 bases from J; bases unmatched to any gene: 5. CDR1 and CDR2 from the germline V gene are LGHDT and YNNKEL (reference sequence). CDR3 nucleotides: TGTGCCAGCAGCCAAGATCGGGCTAGCGGGAACGAGCAGTACTTC. Translation gives CASSQDRASGNEQYF.

The gene calls are TRBV5-4 and TRBJ1-3; perhaps TRBD1 as D (6 bases). The germline V gene encodes CDR1 SGHNT and CDR2 YYREEE (reference sequence). The CDR3 has 17 residues. Trimming cost V 0 bases and J 0 bases, with 13 bases left between them. The DNA of the CDR3 is TGTGCCAGCAGCTTGGACAGGGTTTCAACCTCTGGAAACACCATATATTTT. This sequence encodes CASSLDRVSTSGNTIYF.

The V and J genes are TRBV9 and TRBJ2-3; TRBD2 matches 12 bases. This CDR3 has 17 amino acids. V shed 0 bases, J shed 2 bases, and the junction held 4 bases outside the gene matches. The germline V gene has CDR1 SGDLS and CDR2 YYNGEE. The CDR3 protein is CASSVGGLAGLTDTQYF. DNA of the CDR3: TGTGCCAGCAGCGTAGGGGGACTAGCGGGTCTCACAGATACGCAGTATTTT.

The gene calls are TRBV12-3 or TRBV12-4 and TRBJ1-2, with D unresolved. Trimming cost V 2 bases and J 5 bases, with 9 bases left between them. This CDR3 comprises 13 residues. The CDR3 nucleotides are TGTGCCAGCAGTTTACCCGGACTATATGGCTACACCTTC. Amino acid sequence: CASSLPGLYGYTF.

The chain has TRBV3-1 (or the pseudogene TRBV3-2) and TRBJ1-1; D remains unclear. The ends were cut back, 0 bases at V and 8 bases at J, with 10 bases in the middle. This CDR3 spans 13 amino acids. The germline V gene encodes CDR1 LGHDT and CDR2 YNNKEL (reference sequence). This chain's CDR3 is CASSQDIGVEAFF. The CDR3 DNA sequence: TGTGCCAGCAGCCAAGATATCGGGGTCGAAGCTTTCTTT.

V gene TRBV15 combines with J gene TRBJ2-1; D gene unclear. The ends were cut back, 1 base at V and 6 bases at J, with 7 bases in the middle. The germline V gene encodes CDR1 LNHNV and CDR2 YYDKDF (reference sequence). The CDR3 is 13 amino acids. The CDR3 protein is CATSRVPGNEQFF. CDR3 sequence (DNA): TGTGCCACCAGCAGAGTTCCAGGCAATGAGCAGTTCTTC. Full variable domain (rest looked up from reference TRBV15 and TRBJ2-1): DAMVIQNPRYQVTQFGKPVTLSCSQTLNHNVMYWYQQKSSQAPKLLFHYYDKDFNNEADTPDNFQSRRPNTSFCFLDIRSPGLGDTAMYLCATSRVPGNEQFFGPGTRLTVL.

The CDR3 DNA follows: TGTGCCAGTAGTATCCTATTGACAGCGATACAGCCCCAGCATTTT. Residues: CASSILLTAIQPQHF. V gene TRBV19 combines with J gene TRBJ1-5; TRBD1 might be the D (5 bases). CDR1 and CDR2 from the germline V gene are LNHDA and SQIVND (reference sequence). The V end lost 3 bases, the J end lost 7 bases, and 16 bases lay between the germline ends. This CDR3 has 15 amino acids. Full variable domain (outside the CDR3, taken from reference TRBV19 and TRBJ1-5): DGGITQSPKYLFRKEGQNVTLSCEQNLNHDAMYWYRQDPGQGLRLIYYSQIVNDFQKGDIAEGYSVSREKKESFPLTVTSAQKNPTAFYLCASSILLTAIQPQHFGDGTRLSIL.

This rearrangement joins TRBV5-3 to TRBJ2-5, with 11 nucleotides matching TRBD2. TRBV5-3 is identified as an open reading frame with a role that is uncertain. J was trimmed by 7 bases and V by 0 bases; bases with no gene match: 14. CDR3 size: 18 residues. CDR3: CARSLGLAGGGTRVTQYF. CDR3 in DNA: TGTGCCAGAAGCTTGGGTCTAGCGGGGGGTGGGACTAGAGTGACCCAGTACTTC.

Comments on this clone: This CDR3 is also generated by other DNA sequences in the sample. The V and J genes are TRBV12-3 or TRBV12-4 and TRBJ2-5; the D gene is possibly TRBD1 (7 bases). The CDR3 contains 12 residues. Trimming left V 5 bases short and J 5 bases short, with 9 bases between. This chain's CDR3 is CASSPGGETQYF. The CDR3 DNA follows: TGTGCCAGCAGTCCAGGGGGGGAGACCCAGTACTTC.

This clone was seen a handful of times. The identical CDR3 is also encoded by other nucleotide sequences in the sample. The gene calls are TRBV7-9 and TRBJ2-2, with D tentatively TRBD1 (6 bases). The V end was cut by 1 base, the J end by 5 bases, with 11 bases between. From germline, CDR1 is SEHNR and CDR2 FQNEAQ (reference sequence). This CDR3 spans 15 amino acids. This CDR3 is CASSLVTGLTGELFF. CDR3 bases: TGTGCCAGCAGCTTAGTTACAGGGTTAACCGGGGAGCTGTTTTTT.

This sequence joins TRBV19 and TRBJ2-7; 8 positions match TRBD2. Looked up from germline, CDR1 is LNHDA and CDR2 is SQIVND (reference sequence). The length of the CDR3 is 13 residues. Trimming at V came to 10 bases and at J to 0 bases, leaving 5 bases not matched to a gene. DNA for the CDR3: TGTGCCACTACGGGAGGGAACTCCTACGAGCAGTACTTC. This gives the protein CATTGGNSYEQYF.

The chain recombines TRBV5-6 with TRBJ2-3; tentative D call: TRBD1 (5 bases). CDR1 is SGHDT and CDR2 is YYEEEE in the germline V gene. This CDR3 contains 13 residues. The ends were cut back, 4 bases at V and 2 bases at J, with 8 bases in the middle. CDR3 nucleotide sequence: TGTGCCAGCAGCCCGACAGTCACAGATACGCAGTATTTT. Translating gives CASSPTVTDTQYF.

The rearrangement links TRBV10-1 to TRBJ1-1, with D possibly matching TRBD1 (5 bases). The CDR3 sequence is 12 residues long. In germline, CDR1 is WNHNN, CDR2 SYGVQD (reference sequence). Deletions cut 8 bases from V and 5 bases from J, with 12 bases between. DNA of the CDR3: TGCGCCAGCGCCGGGGGGTCGACTGAAGCTTTCTTT. This translates into CASAGGSTEAFF.

The chain recombines TRBV19 with TRBJ2-5; 14 bases fit TRBD2. CDR3 size: 17 residues. With 4 bases clipped from V and 4 bases from J, the junction kept 8 bases outside the gene matches. Germline values: CDR1 LNHDA, CDR2 SQIVND (reference sequence). DNA of the CDR3: TGTGCCAGTAGTACACCGGGACTAGCGGGAGTAGGAGAGACCCAGTACTTC. Translated: CASSTPGLAGVGETQYF.

The gene calls are TRBV2 and TRBJ2-1; TRBD1 is a possible D gene (6 bases). CDR1 and CDR2 from the germline V gene are SNHLY and FYNNEI. The CDR3 has 17 residues. V was clipped by 6 bases and J by 5 bases, with 23 bases between them. CDR3 sequence reads: CASRGITGLGQHNEQFF. In DNA form, the CDR3 reads TGTGCCAGCAGAGGAATTACAGGCTTAGGACAGCACAATGAGCAGTTCTTC. The whole variable domain, filled in from reference TRBV2 and TRBJ2-1, reads EPEVTQTPSHQVTQMGQEVILRCVPISNHLYFYWYRQILGQKVEFLVSFYNNEISEKSEIFDDQFSVERPDGSNFTLKIRSTKLEDSAMYFCASRGITGLGQHNEQFFGPGTRLTVL.

This sequence joins TRBV3-1 (or the pseudogene TRBV3-2) and TRBJ2-2; possibly TRBD2 for D (6 bases). The CDR3 totals 15 residues. Trimming took 1 base from V and 6 from J, leaving 12 bases between them. The germline CDR1 and CDR2 sequences are LGHDT and YNNKEL (reference sequence). The CDR3 is CASSQVGGRAGELFF. CDR3 sequence (DNA): TGTGCCAGCAGCCAAGTGGGGGGTAGGGCCGGGGAGCTGTTTTTT.

The chain has TRBV5-1 and TRBJ2-3, with 7 positions matching TRBD2. J gave up 8 bases and V 6 bases, and 12 bases lay outside the gene matches. This CDR3 contains 14 residues. The germline CDR1 and CDR2 sequences are SGHRS and YFSETQ. The CDR3 reads CASTSSSGDVTQYF. The CDR3 DNA reads as TGCGCCAGCACCTCGTCCAGCGGGGATGTTACGCAGTATTTT. The variable domain in full, with the rest retrieved from reference TRBV5-1 and TRBJ2-3, is KAGVTQTPRYLIKTRGQQVTLSCSPISGHRSVSWYQQTPGQGLQFLFEYFSETQRNKGNFPGRFSGRQFSNSRSEMNVSTLELGDSALYLCASTSSSGDVTQYFGPGTRLTVL.

The chain carries TRBV19 and TRBJ1-1; D ambiguous. Trimming removed 3 bases at V and 2 bases at J, with 16 bases between. This CDR3 has 16 residues. The germline CDR1 and CDR2 sequences are LNHDA and SQIVND (reference sequence). CDR3 DNA: TGTGCCAGTAGTATCAGCGGACGAAAGTATAACACTGAAGCTTTCTTT. It translates to CASSISGRKYNTEAFF.

A note on this clone: This sample also contains other DNA sequences that code for the same CDR3. The CDR3 spells CASSELGGHTGELFF. The CDR3 DNA reads as TGTGCCAGCAGTGAATTAGGCGGTCACACCGGGGAGCTGTTTTTT. The V and J genes are TRBV6-1 and TRBJ2-2; D not certain. The CDR3 totals 15 residues. V was cut by 2 bases and J by 3 bases, with 10 bases left in between. Germline CDR1 is MNHNS and CDR2 is SASEGT.